The 24 T cell receptor beta chains in this list originate from one sample, sequenced in a study of blood T cell repertoires in COVID-19 (dated by TCRdb to about 2020). Library preparation used the immunoSEQ multiplex PCR assay. TCRdb re-hosts the immuneACCESS table, in-frame sequences only. Its copies lack some clones; in the studies checked, an unresolved V gene accounts for under half of them, and the cause for the rest is not known. This sample is represented by about 290,000 clones; roughly 89% of them were singletons. The ten largest clonotypes hold over 8.5% of the sample. Sequenced: peripheral blood. These receptors originate from a woman aged 30 to 39 with COVID-19, enrolled during active disease.

This chain links TRBV6-5 with TRBJ1-6, with 7 bases fitting TRBD1. The CDR3 is made up of 15 amino acids. The germline V gene has CDR1 MNHEY and CDR2 SVGAGI. The V and J ends lost 3 bases and 6 bases, in that order; junction bases with no gene match: 5. CDR3 nucleotides: TGTGCCAGCAGTTATTACGGGACAGCTAATTCACCCCTCCACTTT. Residues: CASSYYGTANSPLHF.

The V gene is TRBV6-7, the J gene TRBJ2-7; D uncertain. TRBV6-7 is an ORF for which the function is uncertain. The CDR3 runs to 10 residues. V was clipped by 6 bases and J by 5 bases, with 5 bases between them. CDR3 residues: CASSPDEQYF. CDR3 nucleotides: TGTGCCAGCAGCCCGGACGAGCAGTACTTC.

A note on this clone: Distinct nucleotide sequences in the sample also encode this CDR3. The genes are TRBV19 and TRBJ1-1, with D maybe TRBD1 (6 bases). CDR3 length: 14 residues. Germline V gene data show CDR1 as LNHDA and CDR2 as SQIVND (reference sequence). V was shortened by 2 bases and J by 2 bases, with 9 bases between the two germline ends. This CDR3 reads CASSITGGNTEAFF. For the CDR3, the DNA is TGTGCCAGTAGTATAACTGGGGGCAACACTGAAGCTTTCTTT. Full variable domain (outside the CDR3, taken from reference TRBV19 and TRBJ1-1): DGGITQSPKYLFRKEGQNVTLSCEQNLNHDAMYWYRQDPGQGLRLIYYSQIVNDFQKGDIAEGYSVSREKKESFPLTVTSAQKNPTAFYLCASSITGGNTEAFFGQGTRLTVV.

The CDR3: CASSPHRVNEQFF. Here the CDR3 DNA reads TGTGCCAGTAGTCCCCACAGGGTCAATGAGCAGTTCTTC. This chain links TRBV19 with TRBJ2-1; possibly TRBD1 for D (6 bases). CDR1 is LNHDA and CDR2 is SQIVND in the germline V gene (reference sequence). CDR3 length equals 13 residues. V gave up 5 bases and J gave up 6 bases, with 11 bases separating them.

V usage is TRBV19 and J usage is TRBJ1-1; a weak D match, TRBD1 (6 bases). Per germline, CDR1 LNHDA and CDR2 SQIVND (reference sequence). Trimming removed 6 bases from V and 5 bases from J, with 13 bases in between. The CDR3 is 13 amino acids. Here the CDR3 reads CASRTGGGTEAFF. DNA for the CDR3: TGTGCCAGTAGGACGGGGGGCGGAACTGAAGCTTTCTTT.

The chain carries TRBV6-5 and TRBJ2-7, with D tentatively TRBD1 (5 bases). Germline assignment: CDR1 MNHEY and CDR2 SVGAGI. CDR3 size: 13 residues. The V end lost 6 bases, the J end lost 3 bases, and 12 bases lay between the germline ends. The CDR3 loop is CASSGQLDYEQYF. The CDR3 DNA reads as TGTGCCAGCAGCGGACAATTGGACTACGAGCAGTACTTC.

The genes are TRBV5-1 and TRBJ2-5; TRBD2 is a possible D gene (5 bases). V dropped 0 bases and J dropped 4 bases, with 10 bases sitting between them. CDR3 length: 14 amino acids. From germline, CDR1 is SGHRS and CDR2 YFSETQ. This CDR3 reads CASSLVGVGETQYF. CDR3 bases: TGCGCCAGCAGCTTGGTCGGGGTAGGAGAGACCCAGTACTTC.

This chain links TRBV27 with TRBJ2-1, with TRBD2 matching over 10 bases. CDR3 length: 14 residues. Germline loops: CDR1 MNHEY, CDR2 SMNVEV (reference sequence). Trimming cost V 4 bases and J 8 bases; bases outside gene matches: 5. The chain's CDR3 is CASSYLAGVDEQFF. For the CDR3, the DNA is TGTGCCAGCAGTTATCTAGCGGGGGTGGATGAGCAGTTCTTC.

CDR3 loop: CASSLERTGRNTIYF. CDR3 DNA sequence: TGTGCCAGCAGCTTAGAGCGGACAGGACGAAACACCATATATTTT. The chain carries TRBV7-9 and TRBJ1-3; 7 positions match TRBD1. The V segment lost 1 base and the J segment 5 bases; nucleotides outside the gene matches: 5. The CDR3 is 15 residues long. Per the germline V gene, CDR1 is SEHNR and CDR2 is FQNEAQ (reference sequence).

The rearrangement joins TRBV13 to TRBJ1-1; TRBD1 agrees at 9 bases. Germline V gene sequence: CDR1 PRHDT, CDR2 FYEKMQ (reference sequence). CDR3 size: 14 residues. The V segment lost 5 bases and the J segment 4 bases; nucleotides outside the gene matches: 5. The CDR3, as DNA: TGTGCCAGCAGCCCCCCACAGGGGGCCACTGAAGCTTTCTTT. The encoded protein is CASSPPQGATEAFF.

V and J are TRBV2 and TRBJ1-2, with TRBD1 matching over 8 bases. From germline, CDR1 is SNHLY and CDR2 FYNNEI. The CDR3 loop spans 14 amino acids. V was clipped by 8 bases and J by 3 bases; unmatched bases: 8. DNA for the CDR3: TGTGCCAGCCACCCAGGGGGCACCTACTATGGCTACACCTTC. Amino acids: CASHPGGTYYGYTF.

The chain is built from TRBV11-2 and TRBJ1-2; D call uncertain. The CDR3 totals 15 residues. Trimming stripped 7 bases from V and 0 bases from J, with 15 bases between. Germline CDR1 reads SGHAT; CDR2 reads FQNNGV. CDR3 nucleotide sequence: TGTGCCAGCACCCTGGGCCTCGTGACTAACTATGGCTACACCTTC. Its translation is CASTLGLVTNYGYTF.

The rearrangement uses TRBV27 and TRBJ1-3, with D possibly TRBD1 on 5 matching bases. Germline V gene sequence: CDR1 MNHEY, CDR2 SMNVEV (reference sequence). V lost 5 bases to trimming and J lost 0 bases, with 14 bases between them. The CDR3 consists of 16 residues. The CDR3 region is CASSIAGGLSGNTIYF. In DNA, the CDR3 is TGTGCCAGCAGTATAGCGGGGGGACTCTCTGGAAACACCATATATTTT.

The CDR3 DNA follows: TGTGCCAGCTCACCCGGCAGGGGCTCGAACACTGAAGCTTTCTTT. Translated, it gives CASSPGRGSNTEAFF. The V and J genes are TRBV18 and TRBJ1-1, with a tentative D call TRBD1 (6 bases). The CDR3 sequence is 15 residues long. V lost 3 bases and J 1 base, leaving 12 bases between the germline ends. Germline V gene sequence: CDR1 KGHSH, CDR2 LQKENI.

This chain uses TRBV5-6 with TRBJ1-2; unclear D gene. Trimming cost V 2 bases and J 6 bases, with 8 bases left between them. CDR1 SGHDT and CDR2 YYEEEE come from the germline V gene. The CDR3 length is 12 residues. CDR3 residues: CASSFSTHGYTF. CDR3 nucleotides: TGTGCCAGCAGCTTTTCTACTCATGGCTACACCTTC.

The CDR3 here is CAISESAGRTDNEQFF. The CDR3 DNA sequence: TGTGCCATCAGTGAGTCGGCAGGGCGGACGGACAATGAGCAGTTCTTC. V is TRBV10-3 and J is TRBJ2-1; D is possibly TRBD1 (5 bases). The length of the CDR3 is 16 residues. Germline CDR1 and CDR2: ENHRY and SYGVKD. With 0 bases removed from V and 5 bases from J, the gap between germline ends came to 14 bases.

The rearrangement links TRBV27 to TRBJ2-3, with TRBD1 matching 10 bases. CDR3 length equals 15 residues. Germline CDR1 is MNHEY and CDR2 is SMNVEV (reference sequence). V dropped 2 bases and J dropped 4; count of bases not matched to a gene: 3. The CDR3 protein is CASSLVGQGSDTQYF. The CDR3 DNA reads as TGTGCCAGCAGTTTAGTGGGACAGGGGTCAGATACGCAGTATTTT.

This clone was seen once. The chain couples TRBV5-1 to TRBJ2-1; 7 bases line up with TRBD1. Germline lookup yields CDR1 SGHRS and CDR2 YFSETQ. Trimming took 2 bases from V and 0 from J; bases not matched to a gene: 8. The CDR3 is made up of 17 amino acids. Here the CDR3 reads CASSLITGEYSYNEQFF. CDR3 DNA: TGCGCCAGCAGCTTAATCACAGGGGAATACTCCTACAATGAGCAGTTCTTC.

This clone has only one observation. The chain employs TRBV2 and TRBJ1-1; D not certain. CDR1 is SNHLY, CDR2 FYNNEI, per germline. V was clipped by 4 bases and J by 2 bases, with 5 bases between them. CDR3 length: 12 amino acids. For the CDR3, the DNA is TGTGCCAGCAGTGGGAGAAACACTGAAGCTTTCTTT. Encoded protein: CASSGRNTEAFF.

The chain recombines TRBV28 with TRBJ1-1; possible D gene TRBD1, 6 bases. Per germline, CDR1 MDHEN and CDR2 SYDVKM. This CDR3 has 15 residues. Between the trimmed V and J ends, which lost 11 bases and 0 bases, there was a span of 19 bases. In nucleotides, the CDR3 is TGTGCCCACTCCCCCCGGACAGTATTGAACACTGAAGCTTTCTTT. This codes for CAHSPRTVLNTEAFF.

This clone has a single count. The gene calls are TRBV4-2 and TRBJ1-5; D call uncertain. The germline V gene encodes CDR1 LGHNA and CDR2 YNFKEQ. V was cut by 0 bases and J by 3 bases, with 9 bases left in between. The CDR3 loop spans 15 amino acids. CDR3 bases: TGTGCCAGCAGCCAAGATTCTCGGTCCAATCAGCCCCAGCATTTT. It specifies CASSQDSRSNQPQHF.

The CDR3 loop is CSVSGTSGEKIYNEQFF. Here the CDR3 DNA reads TGCAGCGTGTCCGGGACTAGCGGTGAAAAAATCTACAATGAGCAGTTCTTC. The chain links TRBV29-1 to TRBJ2-1; 11 bases fit TRBD2. Trimming took 6 bases from V and 3 from J; bases not matched to a gene: 13. Germline values: CDR1 SQVTM, CDR2 ANQGSEA. The CDR3 is 17 residues long.

The rearrangement uses TRBV5-1 and TRBJ2-1, with TRBD2 matching over 10 bases. J gave up 8 bases and V 3 bases, and 8 bases lay outside the gene matches. The germline V gene has CDR1 SGHRS and CDR2 YFSETQ. CDR3 length: 15 residues. The CDR3 nucleotides read TGCGCCAGCAGCTCAAAGCGGGGGGGCGTAGATGAGCAGTTCTTC. This encodes CASSSKRGGVDEQFF.

The gene calls are TRBV13 and TRBJ1-1; D unresolved. Germline CDR1 reads PRHDT; CDR2 reads FYEKMQ (reference sequence). The CDR3 covers 16 residues. Trimming took off 0 bases at V and 5 bases at J, with 16 bases between the two ends. The CDR3 loop reads CASSLGLRGGGTEAFF. The CDR3 region has the DNA TGTGCCAGCAGCTTAGGTCTCCGGGGAGGTGGTACTGAAGCTTTCTTT.